This T cell receptor beta chain derives from a study of Tregs in tolerant kidney transplant recipients (dated by TCRdb to between 2018 and 2020). At the level of the whole study: Before combined kidney and bone marrow transplantation, this study identified donor-specific regulatory T cells using TCRbeta sequencing and then followed those same cells after transplant. Broad study findings and their caveats: In tolerant patients, the expansion of donor-specific Tregs was greater than global Treg expansion, suggesting that the expansion was antigen-driven rather than nonspecific. Expanding Tregs with activated donor B cells appeared to identify the most biologically relevant and donor-specific TCRbeta repertoire. For some patients, the PCR primers changed as time went on, which meant samples from those patients could not be compared with one another at the nucleotide level. Biological reproducibility was not directly assessed, although technical replication error appeared to be minimal. Because only a small number of patients were included, the study had limitations, and the results will need to be validated in larger populations as well as under other immunosuppression protocols.

The CDR3 numbers 13 residues from cysteine through phenylalanine. The DNA shown is the part of the CDR3 that was read: 30 bases, in frame from base 1. Per the germline V gene (reference sequence), SEHNR is the CDR1 and FQNEAQ is the CDR2. Genomic DNA was extracted from sorted cells with the QIAGEN DNeasy Blood and Tissue Kit for TCRbeta CDR3 sequencing. High-throughput TCRbeta CDR3 sequencing was carried out commercially through immunoSEQ, with PCR amplification with bias correction and internal controls included. Regarding the original processing steps: Unique productive TCRbeta sequences were defined by CDR3 nucleotide sequence where primers matched, and otherwise by CDR3 amino acid sequence together with Vbeta and Jbeta genes. Sorting error was corrected by removing sequences shared between sorted populations at a frequency ratio of 2:1 or less, and the remaining shared sequences were assigned to the higher population. Donor-reactive sequences were defined as at least 5-fold expanded in CFSE-low cells versus unstimulated cells, with frequency of at least 0.01% in CFSE-low cells. Jensen-Shannon divergence calculated on the top 100 TCRbeta sequences ranked by frequency was used to measure repertoire divergence. For samples with multiple sequencing runs, sorting error was corrected separately for each run before the runs were pooled. The immuneACCESS repertoire file appears here via TCRdb, limited to in-frame rearrangements. These files lack a portion of the clones; in checked studies, under half of the deficit traces to unresolved V genes, and the cause of the others is not known. D and trimming were read from the DNA, whereas the V and J calls and clone size are those reported in that table. The sample's records list about 14,000 clones. Approximately 27% of the sample is held by the ten biggest clonotypes.

Notes on this clone: What antigen it recognizes has not been identified. The read halts 3 residues ahead of the CDR3 end, with the missing end drawn from the germline J gene.

In light of the paper, this sample's time point label describes: 6 months after combined kidney and bone marrow transplant. The transplants used related donors along with nonmyeloablative bone marrow transplantation, and in the human trials mixed chimerism was transient. Thawed PBMCs were FACS-sorted into unstimulated Tregs (CD4+CD25+CD127-), CD4+ non-Tregs (CD4+CD25-), CD4 cells and CD8 cells. Patients were 4 combined kidney and bone marrow transplant recipients from the ITN036ST trial, and only these trial subjects had samples available. Healthy control blood was processed to PBMCs by Ficoll density gradient and cryopreserved, and patient PBMCs were collected before and after transplant.

The sequence was collected from a human patient who received a combined kidney and bone marrow transplant. After a transplant, the graft donor may have provided part of the T cells. The sequence links TRBV7-9 to TRBJ1-2; the D gene identity is not certain. Material: CD8+ T cells from blood (PBMCs), obtained 6 months after the transplant. Partial CDR3 DNA: TGTGCCATCAAAAGCGGGAGCCCAGATACC. Its protein reads: CAIKSGSPDT. The whole CDR3 reads CAIKSGSPDTYTF.